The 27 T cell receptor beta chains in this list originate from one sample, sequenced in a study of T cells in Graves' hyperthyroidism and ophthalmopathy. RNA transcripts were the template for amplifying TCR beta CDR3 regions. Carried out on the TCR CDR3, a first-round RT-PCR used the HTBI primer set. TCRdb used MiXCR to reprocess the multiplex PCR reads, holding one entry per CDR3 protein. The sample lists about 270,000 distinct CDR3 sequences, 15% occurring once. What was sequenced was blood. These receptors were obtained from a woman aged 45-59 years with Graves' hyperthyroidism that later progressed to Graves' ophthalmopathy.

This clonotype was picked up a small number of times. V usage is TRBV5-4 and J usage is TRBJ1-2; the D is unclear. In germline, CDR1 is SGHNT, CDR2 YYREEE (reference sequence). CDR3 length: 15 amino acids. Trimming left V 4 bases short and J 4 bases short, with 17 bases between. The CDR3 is CASSDGGQDLYGYTF. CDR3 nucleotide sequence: TGTGCCAGCAGCGATGGAGGGCAGGACCTCTATGGCTACACCTTC.

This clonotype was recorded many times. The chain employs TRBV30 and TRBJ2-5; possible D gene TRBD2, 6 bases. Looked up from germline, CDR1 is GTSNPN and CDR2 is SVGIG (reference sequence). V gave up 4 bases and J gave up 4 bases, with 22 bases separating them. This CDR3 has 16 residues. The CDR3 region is CAWTKPASSVGETQYF. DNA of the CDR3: TGTGCCTGGACTAAACCGGCTTCTAGCGTAGGAGAGACCCAGTACTTC. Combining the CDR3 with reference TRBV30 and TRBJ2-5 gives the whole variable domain SQTIHQWPATLVQPVGSPLSLECTVEGTSNPNLYWYRQAAGRGLQLLFYSVGIGQISSEVPQNLSASRPQDRQFILSSKKLLLSDSGFYLCAWTKPASSVGETQYFGPGTRLLVL.

The CDR3 coding sequence is TGTGCCAGCAGCGGAGCGGGATCTAGCGGGTCCACCGGGGAGCTGTTTTTT. Translation: CASSGAGSSGSTGELFF. V usage is TRBV27 and J usage is TRBJ2-2; 8 bases line up with TRBD2. Looked up from germline, CDR1 is MNHEY and CDR2 is SMNVEV (reference sequence). J was trimmed by 4 bases and V by 6 bases; bases with no gene match: 13. The CDR3 contains 17 residues.

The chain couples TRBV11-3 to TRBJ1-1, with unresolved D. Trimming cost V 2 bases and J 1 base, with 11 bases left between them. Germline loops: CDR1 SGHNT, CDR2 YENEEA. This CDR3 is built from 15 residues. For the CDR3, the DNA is TGTGCCAGCAGCTTAAGACAAGCCTCGAACACTGAAGCTTTCTTT. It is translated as CASSLRQASNTEAFF.

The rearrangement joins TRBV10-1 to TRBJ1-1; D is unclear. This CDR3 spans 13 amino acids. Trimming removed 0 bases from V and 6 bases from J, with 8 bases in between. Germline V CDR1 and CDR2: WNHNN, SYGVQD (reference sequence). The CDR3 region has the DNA TGCGCCAGCAGTGAGTCGTTCGGGTCTGAAGCTTTCTTT. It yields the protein CASSESFGSEAFF.

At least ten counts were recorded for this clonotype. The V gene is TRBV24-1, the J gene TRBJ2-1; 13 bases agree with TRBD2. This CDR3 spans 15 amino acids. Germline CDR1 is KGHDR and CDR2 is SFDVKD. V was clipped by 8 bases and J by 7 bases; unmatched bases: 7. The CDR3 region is CATKPGTSGINEQFF. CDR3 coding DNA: TGTGCCACCAAACCCGGGACTAGCGGGATTAATGAGCAGTTCTTC.

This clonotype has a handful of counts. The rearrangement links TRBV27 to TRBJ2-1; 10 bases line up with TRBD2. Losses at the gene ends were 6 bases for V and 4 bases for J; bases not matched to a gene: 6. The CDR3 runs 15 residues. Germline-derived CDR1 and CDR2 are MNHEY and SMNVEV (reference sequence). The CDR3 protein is CASSKAGGTYNEQFF. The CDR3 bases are TGTGCCAGCAGCAAAGCGGGAGGGACTTACAATGAGCAGTTCTTC.

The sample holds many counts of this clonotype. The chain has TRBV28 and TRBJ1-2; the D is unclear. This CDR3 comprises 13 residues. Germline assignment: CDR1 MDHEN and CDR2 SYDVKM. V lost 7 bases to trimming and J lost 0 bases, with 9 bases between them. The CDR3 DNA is TGTGCCAGCACCTCCACAGCTAACTATGGCTACACCTTC. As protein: CASTSTANYGYTF.

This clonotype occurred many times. The CDR3 region has the DNA TGTGCCAGCAGTGAATGGGCTAGCGGGAGGGTGGCAGATACGCAGTATTTT. As protein: CASSEWASGRVADTQYF. The chain recombines TRBV6-1 with TRBJ2-3; 12 bases are shared with TRBD2. Per the germline V gene, CDR1 is MNHNS and CDR2 is SASEGT. The CDR3 totals 17 residues. After removal of 2 bases from V and 4 bases from J, the junction contained 7 bases not matched to a gene.

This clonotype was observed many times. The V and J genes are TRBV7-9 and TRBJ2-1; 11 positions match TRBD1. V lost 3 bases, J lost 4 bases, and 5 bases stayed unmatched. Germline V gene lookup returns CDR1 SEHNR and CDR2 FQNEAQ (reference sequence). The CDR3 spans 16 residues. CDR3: CASSFGQGAGYNEQFF. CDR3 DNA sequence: TGTGCCAGCAGCTTCGGACAGGGGGCGGGGTACAATGAGCAGTTCTTC.

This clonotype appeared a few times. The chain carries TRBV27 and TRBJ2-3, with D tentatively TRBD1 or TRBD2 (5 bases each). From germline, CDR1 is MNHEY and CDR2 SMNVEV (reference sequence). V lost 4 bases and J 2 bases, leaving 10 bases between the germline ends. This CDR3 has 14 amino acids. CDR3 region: CASSYLGDTDTQYF. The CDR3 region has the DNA TGTGCCAGCAGTTATCTGGGGGACACAGATACGCAGTATTTT.

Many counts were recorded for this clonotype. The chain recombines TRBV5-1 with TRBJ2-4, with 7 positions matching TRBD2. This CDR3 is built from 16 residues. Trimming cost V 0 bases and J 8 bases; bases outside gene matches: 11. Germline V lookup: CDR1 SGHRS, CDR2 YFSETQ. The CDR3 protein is CASSLGSTVGRDIQYF. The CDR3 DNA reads TGCGCCAGCAGCTTGGGTTCTACCGTGGGGAGGGACATTCAGTACTTC.

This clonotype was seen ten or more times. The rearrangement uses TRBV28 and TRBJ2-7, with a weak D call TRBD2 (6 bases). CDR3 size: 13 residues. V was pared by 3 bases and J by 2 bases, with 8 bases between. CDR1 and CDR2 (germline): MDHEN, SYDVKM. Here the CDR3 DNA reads TGTGCCAGCAGTTTTGGGGGGACCTACGAGCAGTACTTC. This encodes CASSFGGTYEQYF. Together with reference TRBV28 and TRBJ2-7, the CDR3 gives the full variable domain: DVKVTQSSRYLVKRTGEKVFLECVQDMDHENMFWYRQDPGLGLRLIYFSYDVKMKEKGDIPEGYSVSREKKERFSLILESASTNQTSMYLCASSFGGTYEQYFGPGTRLTVT.

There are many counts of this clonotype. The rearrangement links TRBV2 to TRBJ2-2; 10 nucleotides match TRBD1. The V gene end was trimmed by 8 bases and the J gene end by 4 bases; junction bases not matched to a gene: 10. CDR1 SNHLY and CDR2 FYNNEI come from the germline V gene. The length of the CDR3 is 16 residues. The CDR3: CASGSPTGGRTGELFF. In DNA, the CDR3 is TGTGCCAGCGGAAGCCCGACAGGGGGCCGCACCGGGGAGCTGTTTTTT.

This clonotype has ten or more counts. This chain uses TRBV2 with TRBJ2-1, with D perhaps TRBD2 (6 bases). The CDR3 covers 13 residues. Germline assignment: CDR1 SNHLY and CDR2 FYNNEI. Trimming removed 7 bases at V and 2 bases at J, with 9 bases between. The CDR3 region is CASNLATYNEQFF. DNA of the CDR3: TGTGCCAGCAACCTAGCGACCTACAATGAGCAGTTCTTC.

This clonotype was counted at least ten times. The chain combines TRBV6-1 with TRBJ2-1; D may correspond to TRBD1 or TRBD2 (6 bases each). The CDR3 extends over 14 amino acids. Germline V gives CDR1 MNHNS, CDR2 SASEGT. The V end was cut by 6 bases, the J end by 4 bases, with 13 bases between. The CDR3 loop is CASRNGGRYNEQFF. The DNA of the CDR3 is TGTGCCAGCAGGAACGGGGGCCGGTACAATGAGCAGTTCTTC.

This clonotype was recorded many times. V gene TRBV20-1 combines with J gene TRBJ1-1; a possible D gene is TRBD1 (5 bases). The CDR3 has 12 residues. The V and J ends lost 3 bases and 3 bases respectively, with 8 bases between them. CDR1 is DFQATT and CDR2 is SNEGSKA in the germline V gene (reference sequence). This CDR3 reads CSASQGYTEAFF. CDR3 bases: TGCAGTGCTAGTCAGGGATACACTGAAGCTTTCTTT.

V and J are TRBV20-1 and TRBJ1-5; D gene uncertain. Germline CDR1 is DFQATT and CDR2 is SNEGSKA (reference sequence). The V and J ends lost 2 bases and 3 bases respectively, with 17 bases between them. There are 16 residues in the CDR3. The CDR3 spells CSARSPGRNTNQPQHF. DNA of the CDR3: TGCAGTGCTAGAAGCCCAGGCCGGAACACCAATCAGCCCCAGCATTTT.

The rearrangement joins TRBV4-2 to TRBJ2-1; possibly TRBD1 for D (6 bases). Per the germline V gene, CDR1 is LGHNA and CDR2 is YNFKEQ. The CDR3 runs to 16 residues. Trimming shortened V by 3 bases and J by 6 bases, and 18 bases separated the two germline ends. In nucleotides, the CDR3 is TGTGCCAGCAGCCACTCGGACAGAGCTTTGTCCAATGAGCAGTTCTTC. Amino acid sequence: CASSHSDRALSNEQFF.

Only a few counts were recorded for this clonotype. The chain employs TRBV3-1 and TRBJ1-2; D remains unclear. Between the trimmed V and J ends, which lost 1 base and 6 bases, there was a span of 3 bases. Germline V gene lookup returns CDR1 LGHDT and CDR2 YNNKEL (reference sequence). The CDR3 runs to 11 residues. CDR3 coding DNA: TGTGCCAGCAGCCAAGGAAATGGCTACACCTTC. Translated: CASSQGNGYTF.

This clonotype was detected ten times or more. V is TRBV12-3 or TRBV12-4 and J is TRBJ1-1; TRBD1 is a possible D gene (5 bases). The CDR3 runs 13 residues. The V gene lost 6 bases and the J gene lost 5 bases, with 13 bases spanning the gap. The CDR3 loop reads CASSWGRKTEAFF. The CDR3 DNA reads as TGTGCCAGCAGCTGGGGCAGGAAAACTGAAGCTTTCTTT.

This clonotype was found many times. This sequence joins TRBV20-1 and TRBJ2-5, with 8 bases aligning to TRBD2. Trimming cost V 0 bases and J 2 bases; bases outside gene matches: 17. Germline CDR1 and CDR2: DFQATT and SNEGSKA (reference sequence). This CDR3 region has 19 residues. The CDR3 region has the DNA TGCAGTGCTAGAGACCTCTCAAGACGGACTAGCCCTACACAAGAGACCCAGTACTTC. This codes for CSARDLSRRTSPTQETQYF.

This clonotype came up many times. CDR3 DNA: TGTGCCAGCAGTGCCCAGGGAGGGATAACTGAAGCTTTCTTT. The encoded protein is CASSAQGGITEAFF. The chain couples TRBV2 to TRBJ1-1; D is perhaps TRBD1 (5 bases). This CDR3 has 14 amino acids. Looked up from germline, CDR1 is SNHLY and CDR2 is FYNNEI. Trimming took off 4 bases at V and 5 bases at J, with 14 bases between the two ends.

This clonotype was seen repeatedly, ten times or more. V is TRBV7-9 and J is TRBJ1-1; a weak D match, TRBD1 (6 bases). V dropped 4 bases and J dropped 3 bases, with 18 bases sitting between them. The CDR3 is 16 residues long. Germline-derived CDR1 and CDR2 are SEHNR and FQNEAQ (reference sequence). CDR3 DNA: TGTGCCAGCAGCTATCCCCACGGACAGAGGGACACTGAAGCTTTCTTT. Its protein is CASSYPHGQRDTEAFF.

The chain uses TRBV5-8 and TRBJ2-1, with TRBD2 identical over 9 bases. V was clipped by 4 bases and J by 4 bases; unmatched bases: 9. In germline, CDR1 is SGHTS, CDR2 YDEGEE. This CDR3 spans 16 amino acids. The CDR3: CASSLRLAGFYNEQFF. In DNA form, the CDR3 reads TGTGCCAGCAGCCTCCGGCTAGCGGGATTTTACAATGAGCAGTTCTTC.

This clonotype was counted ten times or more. CDR3 region: CASSVSSVSSYNEQFF. Here the CDR3 DNA reads TGTGCCAGCAGCGTGTCGAGCGTGAGCTCCTACAATGAGCAGTTCTTC. The V call is TRBV9, the J call TRBJ2-1, with D unresolved. Germline V gene data show CDR1 as SGDLS and CDR2 as YYNGEE. Trimming took off 2 bases at V and 0 bases at J, with 12 bases between the two ends. CDR3 length: 16 amino acids.

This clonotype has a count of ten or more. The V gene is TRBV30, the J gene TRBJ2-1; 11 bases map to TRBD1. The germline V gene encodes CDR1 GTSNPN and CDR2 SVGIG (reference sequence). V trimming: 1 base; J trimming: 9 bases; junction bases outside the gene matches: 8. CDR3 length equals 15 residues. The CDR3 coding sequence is TGTGCCTGGAGTGGAATGGGACAGGGGGGAAGTGAGCAGTTCTTC. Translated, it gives CAWSGMGQGGSEQFF.